This T cell receptor beta chain is from a study of T cells in Graves' hyperthyroidism and ophthalmopathy. Trimming stripped 1 base from V and 2 bases from J, with 12 bases between. Germline CDR1 and CDR2: LNHDA and SQIVND (reference sequence). The CDR3 has 15 residues. Researchers amplified the TCR beta CDR3 regions from RNA transcripts. The HTBI primer set drove a first-round RT-PCR of the TCR CDR3. One entry per CDR3 protein, called by TCRdb with MiXCR from the multiplex PCR reads. This sample has approximately 400,000 distinct CDR3 sequences; about 14% occur once, and the top ten carry around 30%. Reasons for excluding patients were uncontrolled infection, other autoimmune disease, pregnancy or lactation.

This TCR was recovered from a man aged 45-65 years with Graves' ophthalmopathy. The sequenced sample consisted of blood. The gene calls are TRBV19 and TRBJ2-7; the D call may be TRBD1 or TRBD2 (6 bases each). The CDR3 region has the DNA TGTGCCAGTAGTATAGGTGGGGGGACAACCTACGAGCAGTACTTC. This gives the protein CASSIGGGTTYEQYF. The variable domain in full, completed from reference TRBV19 and TRBJ2-7, reads DGGITQSPKYLFRKEGQNVTLSCEQNLNHDAMYWYRQDPGQGLRLIYYSQIVNDFQKGDIAEGYSVSREKKESFPLTVTSAQKNPTAFYLCASSIGGGTTYEQYFGPGTRLTVT.